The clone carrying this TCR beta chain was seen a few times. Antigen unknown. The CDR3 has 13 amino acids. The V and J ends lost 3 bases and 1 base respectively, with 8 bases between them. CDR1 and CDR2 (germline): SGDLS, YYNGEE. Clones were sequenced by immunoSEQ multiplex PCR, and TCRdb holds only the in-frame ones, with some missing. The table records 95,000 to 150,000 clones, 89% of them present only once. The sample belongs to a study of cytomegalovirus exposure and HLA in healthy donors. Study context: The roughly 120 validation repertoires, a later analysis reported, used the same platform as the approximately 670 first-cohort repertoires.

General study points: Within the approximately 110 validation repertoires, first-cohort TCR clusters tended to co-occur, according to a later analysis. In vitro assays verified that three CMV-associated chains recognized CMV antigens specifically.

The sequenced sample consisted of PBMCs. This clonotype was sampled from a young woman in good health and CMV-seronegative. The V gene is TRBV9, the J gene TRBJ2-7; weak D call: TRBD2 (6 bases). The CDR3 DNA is TGTGCCAGCAGCGAGGCGGGGTCCTACGAGCAGTACTTC. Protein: CASSEAGSYEQYF.